What follows are 8 T cell receptor beta chains derived from one specimen sequenced in a study of a mutant IDH1 vaccine in newly diagnosed glioma. Libraries were prepared by immunoSEQ multiplex PCR; TCRdb keeps only in-frame clonotypes and omits some of them. Among 55,000 or so clones, over 70% were seen once, and the ten largest hold 6% to 6.5%. Time point specified: week 23, last vaccination. It was 300 ug of mutant IDH1 20-mer peptide that made up each vaccine dose, given with topical imiquimod. Their antigens are not known. The sequences come from PBMCs, collected from a glioma patient whose treatment included an IDH1 peptide vaccine. These receptors were taken from a man between 40 and 49 years old with glioma.

The chain uses TRBV15 and TRBJ2-7; TRBD1 matches 11 bases. V lost 5 bases and J lost 4; bases outside the gene matches: 7. CDR1 is LNHNV and CDR2 is YYDKDF in the germline V gene (reference sequence). The CDR3 length is 15 residues. This CDR3 reads CATSDPGTGGYEQYF. The CDR3, as DNA: TGTGCCACCAGCGATCCCGGGACAGGGGGTTACGAGCAGTACTTC.

The sample holds one count of this clone. The chain is built from TRBV9 and TRBJ1-1; D ambiguous. Per the germline V gene, CDR1 is SGDLS and CDR2 is YYNGEE. V dropped 3 bases and J dropped 1 base, with 10 bases sitting between them. The CDR3 sequence is 14 residues long. CDR3 bases: TGTGCCAGCAGCGCTGGGGAGACGAACACTGAAGCTTTCTTT. Translated, it gives CASSAGETNTEAFF.

This clone was detected a few times. The rearrangement links TRBV10-1 to TRBJ1-1, with no clear D. V was shortened by 6 bases and J by 2 bases, with 13 bases between the two germline ends. The germline V gene has CDR1 WNHNN and CDR2 SYGVQD (reference sequence). The CDR3 has 14 residues. The CDR3 DNA sequence: TGCGCCAGCAGCCCTCTCCGAGATAACACTGAAGCTTTCTTT. It encodes CASSPLRDNTEAFF.

The chain joins TRBV19 to TRBJ1-1, with TRBD1 matching 8 bases. V shed 3 bases, J shed 4 bases, and the junction held 7 bases outside the gene matches. The CDR3 runs to 15 residues. Germline V gives CDR1 LNHDA, CDR2 SQIVND (reference sequence). In DNA form, the CDR3 reads TGTGCCAGTAGTATTCAGGGGGCGCGCGGCACTGAAGCTTTCTTT. It encodes CASSIQGARGTEAFF.

The chain recombines TRBV14 with TRBJ2-7, with 7 bases lining up with TRBD2. Germline V CDR1 and CDR2: SGHDN, FVKESK. The trim removed 1 base at V and 3 bases at J, leaving 3 bases unmatched. The CDR3 sequence is 14 residues long. DNA for the CDR3: TGTGCCAGCAGCCAAGGGGGGGGGTACTACGAGCAGTACTTC. Amino acid sequence: CASSQGGGYYEQYF.

The chain recombines TRBV5-5 with TRBJ2-5; 7 positions agree with TRBD1. Germline V CDR1 and CDR2: SGHKS, YYEKEE (reference sequence). The junction had 10 bases not matched to a gene; V was cut back by 1 base and J by 4 bases. The CDR3 runs to 16 residues. For the CDR3, the DNA is TGTGCCAGCAGCTTGTGGGACAGCCCCGAGGCAGAGACCCAGTACTTC. As protein: CASSLWDSPEAETQYF.

The chain is built from TRBV19 and TRBJ1-5, with D perhaps matching TRBD1 (6 bases). V lost 3 bases, J lost 0 bases, and 12 bases lay in between. CDR1 is LNHDA, CDR2 SQIVND, per germline (reference sequence). The CDR3 spans 16 residues. As DNA, the CDR3 is TGTGCCAGTAGTATTCCGGACAGTTATAGCAATCAGCCCCAGCATTTT. This sequence encodes CASSIPDSYSNQPQHF.

V gene TRBV10-3 combines with J gene TRBJ1-2; D not certain. Looked up from germline, CDR1 is ENHRY and CDR2 is SYGVKD. The V gene lost 3 bases and the J gene lost 0 bases, with 5 bases spanning the gap. The CDR3 loop spans 13 amino acids. The CDR3 is CAISEQTNYGYTF. CDR3 bases: TGTGCCATCAGTGAACAGACTAACTATGGCTACACCTTC.